These T cell receptor beta chains were read from a single sample in a study of cytomegalovirus exposure and HLA in healthy donors. Only in-frame clones appear in the TCRdb table, and some are missing; sequencing was by immunoSEQ multiplex PCR. Of 100,000 to 150,000 clones in the sample, around 77% were seen once. The material sequenced was PBMCs. Receptors were obtained from a man between 50 and 59 years old in good health and CMV-seropositive. The conserved cysteine and the conserved F or W are not part of the CDR3 here. Where a row states a size, it is once, few, many or the class of an expanded clone; other rows omit it.

j_call: TRBJ2-3
clone_size: once
v_call: TRBV2
cdr3_length: 12
cdr3_aa: ASRSTGGADTQY

j_call: TRBJ2-7
clone_size: -
v_call: TRBV27
cdr3_length: 12
cdr3_aa: ASRMGLLDYEQY

j_call: TRBJ1-4
clone_size: -
v_call: TRBV10-1
cdr3_length: 12
cdr3_aa: ASRIGTDLEKLF

j_call: TRBJ1-1
clone_size: -
v_call: TRBV27
cdr3_length: 8
cdr3_aa: ASGETEAF

j_call: TRBJ1-1
clone_size: -
v_call: TRBV12-5
cdr3_length: 11
cdr3_aa: ASGPPMNTEAF

j_call: TRBJ2-3
clone_size: -
v_call: TRBV18
cdr3_length: 14
cdr3_aa: ASSPGTSGSTDTQY

j_call: TRBJ2-1
clone_size: -
v_call: TRBV7-9
cdr3_length: 11
cdr3_aa: ASSWTGANEQF

j_call: TRBJ2-7
clone_size: -
v_call: TRBV5-1
cdr3_length: 12
cdr3_aa: ASSISLEAYEQY

j_call: TRBJ2-5
clone_size: -
v_call: TRBV27
cdr3_length: 14
cdr3_aa: ASSPSRTGRVETQY

j_call: TRBJ1-2
clone_size: -
v_call: TRBV28
cdr3_length: 12
cdr3_aa: ASSFPTGVYGYT

j_call: TRBJ1-4
clone_size: -
v_call: TRBV7-9
cdr3_length: 12
cdr3_aa: ASSYRATNEKLF

j_call: TRBJ1-1
clone_size: -
v_call: TRBV4-1
cdr3_length: 10
cdr3_aa: ASSHGRDEAF

j_call: TRBJ2-7
clone_size: once
v_call: TRBV5-1
cdr3_length: 12
cdr3_aa: ASSFTGGSYEQY

j_call: TRBJ1-2
clone_size: -
v_call: TRBV9
cdr3_length: 10
cdr3_aa: ASSPGNYGYT

j_call: TRBJ2-7
clone_size: -
v_call: TRBV6-5
cdr3_length: 13
cdr3_aa: ASSYWDRGGYEQY

j_call: TRBJ1-2
clone_size: -
v_call: TRBV19
cdr3_length: 11
cdr3_aa: ASSMGQDYGYT

j_call: TRBJ2-2
clone_size: -
v_call: TRBV7-9
cdr3_length: 14
cdr3_aa: ASSTTRAPNTGELF

j_call: TRBJ1-2
clone_size: -
v_call: TRBV5-6
cdr3_length: 13
cdr3_aa: ASSLDQRINYGYT

j_call: TRBJ2-1
clone_size: -
v_call: TRBV5-1
cdr3_length: 17
cdr3_aa: ASSFPRGGALSSYNEQF

j_call: TRBJ2-7
clone_size: few
v_call: TRBV6-5
cdr3_length: 12
cdr3_aa: ASSPDYRGYEQY

j_call: TRBJ1-3
clone_size: -
v_call: TRBV4-3
cdr3_length: 14
cdr3_aa: ASSQAGGGLGNTIY

j_call: TRBJ2-5
clone_size: -
v_call: TRBV5-4
cdr3_length: 14
cdr3_aa: ASSLGLAGGPRAQY

j_call: -
clone_size: -
v_call: TRBV6-1
cdr3_length: 13
cdr3_aa: ASRPAGHSSYEQY

j_call: TRBJ2-3
clone_size: -
v_call: TRBV11-2
cdr3_length: 15
cdr3_aa: ASSRLEGGGRADTQY

j_call: TRBJ2-1
clone_size: -
v_call: TRBV6-5
cdr3_length: 13
cdr3_aa: ASSYEGLANNEQF

j_call: TRBJ2-6
clone_size: -
v_call: TRBV13
cdr3_length: 15
cdr3_aa: ASSLGGGHSGANVLT

j_call: TRBJ1-1
clone_size: once
v_call: TRBV5-1
cdr3_length: 12
cdr3_aa: ASSQDTGDTEAF

j_call: TRBJ2-2
clone_size: -
v_call: TRBV7-9
cdr3_length: 14
cdr3_aa: ASSSPGTGVTGELF

j_call: TRBJ2-7
clone_size: -
v_call: TRBV29-1
cdr3_length: 9
cdr3_aa: SVELYYEQY

j_call: TRBJ2-3
clone_size: -
v_call: TRBV5-1
cdr3_length: 16
cdr3_aa: ASSYHLDRDRGPNTQY

j_call: TRBJ2-3
clone_size: -
v_call: TRBV5-1
cdr3_length: 15
cdr3_aa: ASSPAPGSRPWDTQY

j_call: TRBJ2-7
clone_size: -
v_call: TRBV6-5
cdr3_length: 12
cdr3_aa: ASSWGRGVWEQY

j_call: TRBJ2-7
clone_size: once
v_call: TRBV6-1
cdr3_length: 11
cdr3_aa: ASDSPITYEQY

j_call: TRBJ1-6
clone_size: -
v_call: TRBV7-9
cdr3_length: 10
cdr3_aa: ASSPPEAPLH

j_call: TRBJ1-1
clone_size: -
v_call: TRBV7-2
cdr3_length: 12
cdr3_aa: ASSYLTENTEAF

j_call: TRBJ1-5
clone_size: -
v_call: TRBV7-2
cdr3_length: 10
cdr3_aa: ASSSYNQPQH

j_call: TRBJ2-7
clone_size: -
v_call: TRBV10-3
cdr3_length: 15
cdr3_aa: AISEGTSGRAPYEQY

j_call: TRBJ2-7
clone_size: -
v_call: TRBV7-2
cdr3_length: 13
cdr3_aa: ASSEGGPPPYEQY

j_call: TRBJ2-7
clone_size: -
v_call: TRBV5-1
cdr3_length: 12
cdr3_aa: ASRAGTGGVEQY

j_call: TRBJ2-3
clone_size: -
v_call: TRBV6-4
cdr3_length: 15
cdr3_aa: ASSDHLAGGSTDTQY

j_call: TRBJ1-3
clone_size: once
v_call: TRBV9
cdr3_length: 15
cdr3_aa: ASSVAPTGTPGNTIY

j_call: TRBJ2-1
clone_size: -
v_call: TRBV29-1
cdr3_length: 12
cdr3_aa: SGARDRTYNEQF

j_call: TRBJ1-3
clone_size: few
v_call: TRBV21-1
cdr3_length: 15
cdr3_aa: ASSKDQGIGRTNTIY

j_call: TRBJ1-1
clone_size: few
v_call: TRBV9
cdr3_length: 11
cdr3_aa: ASSAQGAGEAF

j_call: TRBJ1-3
clone_size: -
v_call: TRBV2
cdr3_length: 14
cdr3_aa: ASGRGASSSGNTIY

j_call: TRBJ2-1
clone_size: few
v_call: TRBV28
cdr3_length: 14
cdr3_aa: ASSYSGNRGLNEQF

j_call: TRBJ2-1
clone_size: -
v_call: TRBV6-5
cdr3_length: 13
cdr3_aa: ASSYSPAGGNEQF

j_call: TRBJ2-5
clone_size: -
v_call: TRBV2
cdr3_length: 13
cdr3_aa: ASSTGTSGLGAQY

j_call: TRBJ1-2
clone_size: -
v_call: TRBV4-1
cdr3_length: 13
cdr3_aa: ASSQVSPGPYGYT

j_call: TRBJ2-1
clone_size: -
v_call: TRBV19
cdr3_length: 13
cdr3_aa: ASSMTSGRNNEQF

j_call: TRBJ2-7
clone_size: -
v_call: TRBV11-2
cdr3_length: 14
cdr3_aa: ASSFGPGKSSYEQY